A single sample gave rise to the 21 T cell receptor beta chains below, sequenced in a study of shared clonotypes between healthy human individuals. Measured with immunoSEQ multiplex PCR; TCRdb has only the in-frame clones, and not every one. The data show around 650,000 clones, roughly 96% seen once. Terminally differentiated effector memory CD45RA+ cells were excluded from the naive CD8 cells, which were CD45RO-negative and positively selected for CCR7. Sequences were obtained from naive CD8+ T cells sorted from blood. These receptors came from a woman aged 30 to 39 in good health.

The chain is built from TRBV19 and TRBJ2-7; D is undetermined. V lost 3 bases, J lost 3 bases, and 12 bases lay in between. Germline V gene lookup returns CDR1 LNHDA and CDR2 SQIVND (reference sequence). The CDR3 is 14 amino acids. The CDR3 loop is CASSMYSRYYEQYF. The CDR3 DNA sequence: TGTGCCAGTAGTATGTACTCACGATACTACGAGCAGTACTTC. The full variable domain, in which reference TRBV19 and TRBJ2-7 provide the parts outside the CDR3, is DGGITQSPKYLFRKEGQNVTLSCEQNLNHDAMYWYRQDPGQGLRLIYYSQIVNDFQKGDIAEGYSVSREKKESFPLTVTSAQKNPTAFYLCASSMYSRYYEQYFGPGTRLTVT.

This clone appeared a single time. CDR3 bases: TGTGCCAGTTCCGATACGGGTTCCTACAATGAGCAGTTCTTC. This sequence encodes CASSDTGSYNEQFF. The J gene is TRBJ2-1, the V gene TRBV27; no clear D gene. Germline assignment: CDR1 MNHEY and CDR2 SMNVEV (reference sequence). This CDR3 has 14 residues. V lost 9 bases and J lost 1, with 13 bases in between.

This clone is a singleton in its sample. The CDR3 DNA sequence: TGTGCCAGCAGGTGGAGAATTCGGGACACATCCTGGGGTGGCACAGATACGCAGTATTTT. This encodes CASRWRIRDTSWGGTDTQYF. The genes are TRBV6-4 and TRBJ2-3, with D maybe TRBD1 (6 bases). The CDR3 extends over 20 amino acids. Germline V CDR1 and CDR2: MRHNA, SNTAGT. V shed 6 bases and J shed 1 base, with 29 bases lying between them.

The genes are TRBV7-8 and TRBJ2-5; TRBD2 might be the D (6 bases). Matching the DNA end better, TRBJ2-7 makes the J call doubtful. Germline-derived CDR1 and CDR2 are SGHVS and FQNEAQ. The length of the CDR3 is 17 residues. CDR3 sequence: CASSPIARDSPSYEQYF. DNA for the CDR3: TGTGCCAGCAGCCCAATCGCCCGGGACTCCCCTTCCTACGAGCAGTACTTC.

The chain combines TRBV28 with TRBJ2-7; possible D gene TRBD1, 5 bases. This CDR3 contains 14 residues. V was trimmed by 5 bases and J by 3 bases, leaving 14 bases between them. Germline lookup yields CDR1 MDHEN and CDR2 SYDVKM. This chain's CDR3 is CASSPQGMGYEQYF. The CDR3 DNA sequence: TGTGCCAGCAGTCCGCAGGGAATGGGCTACGAGCAGTACTTC.

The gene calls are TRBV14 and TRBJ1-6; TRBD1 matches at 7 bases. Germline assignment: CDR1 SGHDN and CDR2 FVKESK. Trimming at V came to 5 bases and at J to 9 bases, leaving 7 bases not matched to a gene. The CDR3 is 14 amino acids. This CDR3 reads CASSSRDRVSPLHF. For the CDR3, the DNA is TGTGCCAGCAGCTCCCGGGACAGAGTTTCACCCCTCCACTTT.

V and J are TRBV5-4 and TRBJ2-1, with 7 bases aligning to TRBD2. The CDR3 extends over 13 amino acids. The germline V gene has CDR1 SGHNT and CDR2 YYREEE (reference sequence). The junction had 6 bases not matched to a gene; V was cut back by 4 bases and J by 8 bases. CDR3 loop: CASSVGGEDEQFF. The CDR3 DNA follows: TGTGCCAGCAGCGTGGGGGGGGAGGATGAGCAGTTCTTC. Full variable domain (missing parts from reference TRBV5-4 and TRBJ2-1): ETGVTQSPTHLIKTRGQQVTLRCSSQSGHNTVSWYQQALGQGPQFIFQYYREEENGRGNFPPRFSGLQFPNYSSELNVNALELDDSALYLCASSVGGEDEQFFGPGTRLTVL.

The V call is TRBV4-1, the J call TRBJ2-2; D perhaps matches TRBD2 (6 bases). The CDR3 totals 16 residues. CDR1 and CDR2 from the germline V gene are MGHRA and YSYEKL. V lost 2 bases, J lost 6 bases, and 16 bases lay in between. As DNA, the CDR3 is TGCGCCAGCAGCCAACGGACGGGAGCCCTCGCCGGGGAGCTGTTTTTT. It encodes CASSQRTGALAGELFF.

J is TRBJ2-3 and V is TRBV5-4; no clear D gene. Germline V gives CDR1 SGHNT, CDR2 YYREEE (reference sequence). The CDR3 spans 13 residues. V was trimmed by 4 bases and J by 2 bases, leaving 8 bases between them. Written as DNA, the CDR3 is TGTGCCAGCAGCCCCAGTAACACAGATACGCAGTATTTT. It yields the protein CASSPSNTDTQYF.

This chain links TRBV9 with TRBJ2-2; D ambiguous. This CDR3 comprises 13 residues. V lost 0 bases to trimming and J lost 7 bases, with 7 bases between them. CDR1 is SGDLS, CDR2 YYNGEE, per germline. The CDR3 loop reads CASSVVRNGELFF. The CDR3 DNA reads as TGTGCCAGCAGCGTAGTTAGAAACGGGGAGCTGTTTTTT.

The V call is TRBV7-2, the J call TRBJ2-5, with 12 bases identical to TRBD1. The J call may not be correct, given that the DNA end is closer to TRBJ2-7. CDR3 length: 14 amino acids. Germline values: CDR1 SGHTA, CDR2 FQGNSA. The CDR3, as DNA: TGTGCCAGCAGCCCCGGGACAGGGGGCAGCGAGCAGTACTTC. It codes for CASSPGTGGSEQYF.

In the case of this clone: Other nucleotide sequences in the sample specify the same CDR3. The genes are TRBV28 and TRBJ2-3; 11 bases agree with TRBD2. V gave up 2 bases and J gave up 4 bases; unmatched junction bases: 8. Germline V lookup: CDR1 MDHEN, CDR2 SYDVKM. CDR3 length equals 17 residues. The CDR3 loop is CASSLPTSGSLADTQYF. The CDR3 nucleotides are TGTGCCAGCAGTTTACCTACTAGCGGGAGCTTGGCAGATACGCAGTATTTT.

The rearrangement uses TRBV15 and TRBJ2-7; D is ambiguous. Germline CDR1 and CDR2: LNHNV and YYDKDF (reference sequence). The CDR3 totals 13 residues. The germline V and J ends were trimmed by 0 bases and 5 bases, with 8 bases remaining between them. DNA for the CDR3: TGTGCCACCAGCAGAGATAAGAGGAACGAGCAGTACTTC. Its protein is CATSRDKRNEQYF.

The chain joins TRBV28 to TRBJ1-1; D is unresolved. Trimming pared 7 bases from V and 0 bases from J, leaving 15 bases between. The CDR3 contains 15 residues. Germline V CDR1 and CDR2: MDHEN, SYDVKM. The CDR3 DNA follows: TGTGCCAGCACATTAGCCGGGATAGTGAACACTGAAGCTTTCTTT. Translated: CASTLAGIVNTEAFF.

The CDR3 loop reads CASRSATSWAEDTQYF. CDR3 bases: TGTGCAAGTCGCTCAGCAACCTCCTGGGCGGAAGACACCCAGTACTTC. V and J are TRBV12-2 and TRBJ2-5. TRBV12-2 is annotated as a pseudogene. The CDR3 is 16 residues long.

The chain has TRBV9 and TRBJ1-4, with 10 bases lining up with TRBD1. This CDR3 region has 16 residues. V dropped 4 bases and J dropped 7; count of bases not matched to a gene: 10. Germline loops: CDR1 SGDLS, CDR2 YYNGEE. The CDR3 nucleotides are TGTGCCAGCAGCCCAAACTCGGGACAGGGGTTTGAAAAACTGTTTTTT. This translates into CASSPNSGQGFEKLFF.

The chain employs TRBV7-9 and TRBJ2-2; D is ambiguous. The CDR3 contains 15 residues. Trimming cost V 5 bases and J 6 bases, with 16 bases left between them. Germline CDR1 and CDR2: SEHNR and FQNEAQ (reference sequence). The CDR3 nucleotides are TGTGCCAGCAGCCGAGTTGGTGTGGGCGCCGGGGAGCTGTTTTTT. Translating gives CASSRVGVGAGELFF. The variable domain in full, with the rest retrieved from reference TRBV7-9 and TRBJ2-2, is DTGVSQNPRHKITKRGQNVTFRCDPISEHNRLYWYRQTLGQGPEFLTYFQNEAQLEKSRLLSDRFSAERPKGSFSTLEIQRTEQGDSAMYLCASSRVGVGAGELFFGEGSRLTVL.

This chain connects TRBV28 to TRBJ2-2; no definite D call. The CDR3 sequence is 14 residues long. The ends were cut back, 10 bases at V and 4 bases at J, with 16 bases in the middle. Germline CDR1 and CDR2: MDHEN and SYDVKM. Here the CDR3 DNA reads TGTGCCATCCAAGGGATAGGCCGCACCGGGGAGCTGTTTTTT. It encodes CAIQGIGRTGELFF.

CDR3 sequence: CASSEGGQAFF. The CDR3 nucleotides read TGCGCCAGCAGTGAAGGAGGACAAGCTTTCTTT. V gene TRBV10-1 combines with J gene TRBJ1-1; D is uncertain. The V gene's germline CDR1 is WNHNN and CDR2 SYGVQD (reference sequence). Trimming stripped 3 bases from V and 9 bases from J, with 8 bases between. The CDR3 loop spans 11 amino acids.

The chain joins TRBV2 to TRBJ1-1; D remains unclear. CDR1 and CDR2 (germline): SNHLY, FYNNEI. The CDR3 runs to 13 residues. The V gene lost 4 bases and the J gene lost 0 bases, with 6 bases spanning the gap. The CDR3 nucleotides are TGTGCCAGCAGTGGTCAGATGAACACTGAAGCTTTCTTT. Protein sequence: CASSGQMNTEAFF.

The CDR3 DNA sequence: TGTGCCAGCAGCCCGGTCATTCCCCTTTACAATGAGCAGTTCTTC. Protein product: CASSPVIPLYNEQFF. The rearrangement links TRBV5-8 to TRBJ2-1; D uncertain. CDR1 SGHTS and CDR2 YDEGEE come from the germline V gene. V lost 4 bases to trimming and J lost 4 bases, with 15 bases between them. The CDR3 consists of 15 residues.